One sample yielded the 7 T cell receptor beta chains listed below, sequenced in a study of cytomegalovirus exposure and HLA in healthy donors. The PCR ran on 60 Vbeta and 13 Jbeta primers. Clones were sequenced by immunoSEQ multiplex PCR, and TCRdb holds only the in-frame ones, with some missing. The repertoire includes roughly 160,000 clones, 71% of them detected once, and approximately 3% sits in the top ten. Sequenced input: PBMCs. The receptors originated from a woman in her 30s in good health and CMV-seronegative.

The gene calls are TRBV28 and TRBJ2-3; TRBD2 is a possible D gene (6 bases). CDR3 length: 16 amino acids. Germline V gene sequence: CDR1 MDHEN, CDR2 SYDVKM. The germline V and J ends were trimmed by 3 bases and 2 bases, with 15 bases remaining between them. CDR3 DNA sequence: TGTGCCAGCAGTTTCTTCGGGGCGGGGCTCACAGATACGCAGTATTTT. Amino acids: CASSFFGAGLTDTQYF.

The chain combines TRBV6-1 with TRBJ1-1; D may be TRBD1 (6 bases). V lost 5 bases, J lost 5 bases, and 12 bases lay in between. CDR3 length: 13 amino acids. Germline-derived CDR1 and CDR2 are MNHNS and SASEGT. DNA of the CDR3: TGTGCCAGCAGTCAGGGGCAGATTACTGAAGCTTTCTTT. Its protein product is CASSQGQITEAFF.

The chain combines TRBV5-4 with TRBJ2-3; D remains unclear. CDR3 size: 13 residues. CDR1 and CDR2 from the germline V gene are SGHNT and YYREEE (reference sequence). V shed 0 bases and J shed 5 bases, with 7 bases lying between them. The CDR3 here is CASSLVERDTQYF. CDR3 DNA: TGTGCCAGCAGCTTGGTGGAGCGAGATACGCAGTATTTT. Full variable domain (missing parts from reference TRBV5-4 and TRBJ2-3): ETGVTQSPTHLIKTRGQQVTLRCSSQSGHNTVSWYQQALGQGPQFIFQYYREEENGRGNFPPRFSGLQFPNYSSELNVNALELDDSALYLCASSLVERDTQYFGPGTRLTVL.

The chain uses TRBV4-1 and TRBJ2-7; 8 nucleotides agree with TRBD2. The CDR3 extends over 16 amino acids. V was clipped by 5 bases and J by 2 bases; unmatched bases: 11. Germline V CDR1 and CDR2: MGHRA, YSYEKL. CDR3 amino acids: CASSNRAWRGAYEQYF. The CDR3 DNA sequence: TGCGCCAGCAGCAACCGAGCATGGCGGGGGGCCTACGAGCAGTACTTC.

V gene TRBV29-1 combines with J gene TRBJ2-1; 13 bases are shared with TRBD2. Germline CDR1 reads SQVTM; CDR2 reads ANQGSEA. The junction had 7 bases not matched to a gene; V was cut back by 6 bases and J by 2 bases. The CDR3 covers 16 residues. The CDR3 region has the DNA TGCAGCGTCGAGGGACTAGCGGGACCCACCTACAATGAGCAGTTCTTC. It specifies CSVEGLAGPTYNEQFF.

V and J are TRBV12-5 and TRBJ2-2; 7 bases are shared with TRBD1. The ends lost 5 bases at V and 1 base at J; junction bases unmatched: 7. The germline V gene encodes CDR1 LGHNT and CDR2 FRNRAP. This CDR3 has 16 residues. The CDR3 DNA follows: TGTGCTAGTGGTCTCACGACAGGGAGGAACACCGGGGAGCTGTTTTTT. It encodes CASGLTTGRNTGELFF.

This clone occurred a few times. The chain links TRBV5-6 to TRBJ1-4, with unresolved D. V lost 1 base to trimming and J lost 0 bases, with 13 bases between them. Germline V gene data show CDR1 as SGHDT and CDR2 as YYEEEE. This CDR3 contains 17 residues. Here the CDR3 DNA reads TGTGCCAGCAGCTTGAATGAGGGCGGAACAACTAATGAAAAACTGTTTTTT. Protein: CASSLNEGGTTNEKLFF.